This entry features one TCR beta chain sequence. The target antigen is unknown. The sample originates from a study of T cell responses to AZD1222 COVID-19 vaccine. CDR1 is SGHVS, CDR2 FQNEAQ, per germline. Trimming pared 4 bases from V and 10 bases from J, leaving 14 bases between. The CDR3 covers 14 residues. General study findings and limits: Regions 160-218 and 743-854 dominated among vaccine-associated CD4 TCRs spanning spike.

The repertoire was sequenced with immunoSEQ multiplex PCR; TCRdb's copy has only in-frame clones and lacks some. The table shows tens of thousands of clones, with approximately 86% occurring only once. This sequence was found in an adult in good health. The chain carries TRBV7-8 and TRBJ2-6; D may be TRBD1 or TRBD2 (5 bases each). The source was peripheral blood, collected on day 0 of AZD1222 vaccination. CDR3 loop: CASSWRFGGNVLTF. DNA for the CDR3: TGTGCCAGCAGCTGGAGGTTTGGGGGAAACGTCCTGACTTTC.